There are a few counts of the clone carrying this T cell receptor (beta chain). Antigen specificity is unknown. CDR3 size: 15 residues. Germline CDR1 LNHDA, CDR2 SQIVND (reference sequence). Trimming removed 4 bases from V and 10 bases from J; junction bases left unmatched: 13. This sample was included in a study of T cell repertoires in cytomegalovirus infection. Study context: Both CMV infection and a matching HLA type were indicated by public TCR beta signatures. Study-wide findings and caveats: Clonotypes of TCR beta that were HLA-C-restricted and CMV-specific dominated the ex vivo response. Cumulative frequency of public TCR beta families picked out carriers of CMV plus the relevant HLA.

TCRdb redid the calling of the reads with MiXCR, one entry per CDR3 protein. The sample holds approximately 250,000 distinct CDR3 sequences; around 8.7% are singletons and the top ten take roughly 16%. The sequencing sample was made of PBMCs. The rearrangement uses TRBV19 and TRBJ2-1, with 7 bases that match TRBD2. The sequence came from a human donor in good health (CMV status not recorded). Some clones in this sample may be carry-over from other donors' samples. CDR3 coding DNA: TGTGCCAGTAGTAAGGCAGCGGGGTCCCTAGGGGAGCAGTTCTTC. It codes for CASSKAAGSLGEQFF.